One and the same sample provided the 4 T cell receptor beta chains below, sequenced in a study of blood T cell repertoires in COVID-19. The protocol was immunoSEQ multiplex PCR, while the TCRdb copy is restricted to in-frame clones and leaves out a portion. The sample holds 200,000 to 300,000 clones; 83% are singletons and the top ten take over 4.5%. The sequenced material came from peripheral blood. The origin of the receptors is a human donor in a cohort sampled during active COVID-19.

This clone was seen a single time. The chain combines TRBV6-5 with TRBJ1-6; 10 bases map to TRBD1. V shed 8 bases and J 6 bases; nucleotides not matched to a gene: 4. CDR3 size: 14 residues. Looked up from germline, CDR1 is MNHEY and CDR2 is SVGAGI. The CDR3 loop reads CASHRDRGNSPLHF. CDR3 nucleotides: TGTGCCAGCCACCGGGACAGGGGTAATTCACCCCTCCACTTT.

V gene TRBV13 combines with J gene TRBJ1-6; 10 nucleotides agree with TRBD1. Germline CDR1 PRHDT, CDR2 FYEKMQ (reference sequence). V lost 5 bases and J lost 10; bases outside the gene matches: 5. The CDR3 contains 14 residues. The CDR3 nucleotides read TGTGCCAGCAGCACCAGACAGGGGGCATCACCCCTCCACTTT. Amino acid sequence: CASSTRQGASPLHF.

There are a few counts of this clone. This sample includes further DNA sequences coding for the same CDR3. V is TRBV24-1 and J is TRBJ1-1, with D tentatively TRBD1 (5 bases). Germline values: CDR1 KGHDR, CDR2 SFDVKD. Trimming pared 2 bases from V and 6 bases from J, leaving 6 bases between. This CDR3 comprises 12 residues. CDR3 in amino acids: CATSDWGAEAFF. The DNA of the CDR3 is TGTGCCACCAGTGATTGGGGGGCTGAAGCTTTCTTT.

The chain has TRBV28 and TRBJ2-7; 7 nucleotides line up with TRBD1. The ends lost 5 bases at V and 2 bases at J; junction bases unmatched: 9. This CDR3 contains 15 residues. CDR1 is MDHEN and CDR2 is SYDVKM in the germline V gene. CDR3: CASSLETGLTYEQYF. CDR3 DNA sequence: TGTGCCAGCAGTCTTGAGACAGGGCTTACCTACGAGCAGTACTTC.